The sequence of this TCR beta chain was determined in a study of T cells in localized non-small cell lung cancer. Comment on this clone: Its antigen is still unknown.

Looked up from germline, CDR1 is MNHEY and CDR2 is SVGAGI. The CDR3 length is 15 residues. The V gene end was trimmed by 5 bases and the J gene end by 9 bases; junction bases not matched to a gene: 9. TCRdb's table, derived via immunoSEQ multiplex PCR, lists solely in-frame clones and lacks some. The repertoire consists of tens of thousands of clones, with roughly 77% occurring once and the leading ten covering less than 35%. General observations from the study: Among the top 100 tumor clones, a median around 62 appeared in adjacent lung. One tumor region alone was sequenced, and heterogeneity therefore remains possible. A denser population of T cells in blood accompanied longer overall survival. There was higher T cell clonality in uninvolved adjacent lung than in tumor, and it was highest there.

The sample in question was PBMCs, obtained before any cancer treatment. This chain connects TRBV6-5 to TRBJ1-6, with 8 bases matching TRBD1. The sequence derives from a woman aged 35-75 years with stage II squamous cell lung carcinoma. CDR3 sequence (DNA): TGTGCCAGCAGTCGCACTGGACAGGGTCCTTCACCCCTCCACTTT. The encoded protein is CASSRTGQGPSPLHF.